A selection of T cell receptor beta chains follows, all from one sample in a study of T cells in localized non-small cell lung cancer. Libraries were prepared by immunoSEQ multiplex PCR; TCRdb keeps only in-frame clonotypes and omits some of them. The data show around 1,200 clones, 20% to 25% seen once. Here the sequenced sample was lung tumor tissue, taken before any cancer treatment. The origin of the receptors is a male donor older than 55 with stage II lung adenocarcinoma. Both conserved end residues are part of each CDR3. A D gene is named only where the DNA matches it firmly. Not every row has a clone size; where given, it reads once, few, many or a size class.

size	length	D	V	J	CDR3	DNA
few	14	-	TRBV11-3	TRBJ2-3	CASSYNTGTDTQYF	TGTGCCAGCAGCTACAACACCGGCACAGATACGCAGTATTTT
few	16	TRBD1	TRBV11-3	TRBJ2-7	CASSREPGQGLYEQYF	TGTGCCAGCAGCCGCGAGCCGGGACAGGGTTTGTACGAGCAGTACTTC
-	14	-	TRBV6-8	TRBJ1-1	CASSFPLDRAEAFF	TGTGCCAGCAGTTTCCCACTCGACAGAGCAGAAGCTTTCTTT
medium-sized	18	TRBD2	TRBV11-3	TRBJ2-7	CASSFRFPVASGGYEQYF	TGTGCCAGCAGCTTTCGGTTCCCTGTGGCTAGCGGGGGCTACGAGCAGTACTTC
few	16	-	TRBV15	TRBJ2-7	CATSRGEEWGSYEQYF	TGTGCCACCAGCAGGGGGGAGGAATGGGGATCCTACGAGCAGTACTTC
-	15	-	TRBV19	TRBJ1-2	CASTYKGLPTGGYTF	TGTGCCAGCACCTATAAAGGGCTGCCCACAGGTGGCTACACCTTC
-	15	TRBD1	TRBV5-1	TRBJ2-7	CASSEGTGAPTEQYF	TGCGCCAGCAGCGAGGGGACAGGGGCGCCTACGGAGCAGTACTTC
-	15	-	TRBV19	TRBJ2-5	CASSIVLGNQETQYF	TGTGCCAGTAGTATTGTATTAGGGAACCAAGAGACCCAGTACTTC
few	17	TRBD1	TRBV6-8	TRBJ1-1	CASPPLQGEDSNTEAFF	TGTGCCAGCCCCCCGCTACAGGGGGAGGATTCGAACACTGAAGCTTTCTTT
few	20	TRBD2	TRBV11-3	TRBJ2-3	CASSLGLGLAGGFGTDTQYF	TGTGCCAGCAGCCTAGGTTTGGGACTAGCGGGGGGGTTTGGCACAGATACGCAGTATTTT
-	15	-	TRBV15	TRBJ2-2	CATSRVTGFAGELFF	TGTGCCACCAGCAGAGTTACAGGATTTGCCGGGGAGCTGTTTTTT
few	15	TRBD1	TRBV15	TRBJ1-1	CATSRLQGQRTEAFF	TGTGCCACCAGCAGATTACAGGGGCAGCGCACTGAAGCTTTCTTT
few	15	TRBD1	TRBV11-3	TRBJ2-7	CASSSPGQGTYEQYF	TGTGCCAGCAGCTCACCGGGACAGGGAACCTACGAGCAGTACTTC
few	12	-	TRBV9	TRBJ1-5	CASSVGNQPQHF	TGTGCCAGCAGCGTAGGGAATCAGCCCCAGCATTTT
few	18	TRBD1	TRBV18	TRBJ2-1	CASSPLRPGTGSYNEQFF	TGTGCCAGCTCACCATTAAGGCCCGGGACAGGATCCTACAATGAGCAGTTCTTC
few	16	-	TRBV9	TRBJ2-3	CASSVDSWGATDTQYF	TGTGCCAGCAGCGTAGATAGCTGGGGGGCCACAGATACGCAGTATTTT
-	15	TRBD1	TRBV11-3	TRBJ2-1	CASSLWDRANNEQFF	TGTGCCAGCAGCCTATGGGACAGGGCAAACAATGAGCAGTTCTTC
few	15	TRBD1	TRBV28	TRBJ1-2	CASSLRQGARRGYTF	TGTGCCAGCAGTTTGAGGCAGGGGGCCCGTCGTGGCTACACCTTC
few	15	TRBD1	TRBV30	TRBJ2-2	CAWSGNGQGGGELFF	TGTGCCTGGAGTGGAAACGGACAGGGCGGCGGGGAGCTGTTTTTT
-	13	TRBD1	TRBV19	TRBJ2-7	CASRDRGVYEQYF	TGTGCCAGTAGGGACAGGGGAGTCTACGAGCAGTACTTC
few	15	-	TRBV9	TRBJ2-1	CASSVALWGDNEQFF	TGTGCCAGCAGCGTAGCTCTATGGGGGGACAATGAGCAGTTCTTC
few	13	-	TRBV29-1	TRBJ1-4	CSVVGLEGEKLFF	TGCAGCGTTGTTGGGCTAGAGGGTGAAAAACTGTTTTTT
-	15	TRBD2	TRBV5-1	TRBJ2-2	CASSLVAGEFGELFF	TGCGCCAGCAGCTTGGTAGCGGGAGAATTCGGGGAGCTGTTTTTT
-	16	-	TRBV28	TRBJ1-4	CASSSFQPGTNEKLFF	TGTGCCAGCAGTTCATTTCAACCAGGAACAAATGAAAAACTGTTTTTT
few	17	-	TRBV11-3	TRBJ2-6	CASANDNSTSRANVLTF	TGTGCCAGCGCTAATGACAATAGTACAAGTCGGGCCAACGTCCTGACTTTC
few	15	TRBD1	TRBV19	TRBJ2-7	CASRPRGQGADEQYF	TGTGCCAGTAGACCGAGGGGGCAGGGGGCCGACGAGCAGTACTTC
-	13	TRBD1	TRBV18	TRBJ2-5	CASSPGTEETQYF	TGTGCCAGCTCACCGGGGACAGAAGAGACCCAGTACTTC
medium-sized	15	-	TRBV11-3	TRBJ2-7	CASSYRAGNQYEQYF	TGTGCCAGCTCCTACAGGGCGGGGAACCAGTACGAGCAGTACTTC
few	17	-	TRBV10-3	TRBJ1-3	CAISESSVLLSGNTIYF	TGTGCCATCAGTGAGTCGTCCGTGCTCCTCTCTGGAAACACCATATATTTT
-	16	TRBD1	TRBV11-3	TRBJ2-2	CASSLVQGVGTGELFF	TGTGCCAGCAGCTTGGTACAGGGGGTCGGCACCGGGGAGCTGTTTTTT
few	16	-	TRBV4-1	TRBJ1-6	CASSQGAGEYNSPLHF	TGCGCCAGCAGCCAAGGGGCAGGGGAATATAATTCACCCCTCCACTTT
few	14	-	TRBV30	TRBJ1-2	CAWSVQGTSYGYTF	TGTGCCTGGAGTGTACAAGGGACCTCGTATGGCTACACCTTC
medium-sized	13	-	TRBV7-2	TRBJ1-1	CASSVDAHTEAFF	TGTGCCAGCAGCGTCGACGCCCACACTGAAGCTTTCTTT
-	15	-	TRBV11-3	TRBJ2-3	CASSPPRGSTDTQYF	TGTGCCAGCAGCCCTCCAAGGGGCTCCACAGATACGCAGTATTTT
few	13	-	TRBV30	TRBJ1-1	CAWSVLTDTEAFF	TGTGCCTGGAGTGTTCTGACAGACACTGAAGCTTTCTTT
-	17	-	TRBV5-1	TRBJ1-3	CASSFVGSASSGNTIYF	TGCGCCAGCAGCTTTGTAGGTTCAGCGAGCTCTGGAAACACCATATATTTT
-	14	-	TRBV19	TRBJ2-7	CASSTSGHRYEQYF	TGTGCCAGTAGTACCTCGGGACACCGTTACGAGCAGTACTTC
few	13	-	TRBV6-8	TRBJ1-5	CASSPGNNQPQHF	TGTGCCAGCAGTCCAGGGAACAATCAGCCCCAGCATTTT
few	19	TRBD2	TRBV11-3	TRBJ2-1	CASSLVGTSGGRSYNEQFF	TGTGCCAGCAGCTTAGTAGGGACTAGCGGGGGGAGATCCTACAATGAGCAGTTCTTC
-	15	TRBD2	TRBV28	TRBJ2-7	CASSYPGGDPYEQYF	TGTGCCAGCAGTTATCCGGGAGGGGATCCCTACGAGCAGTACTTC
large	14	-	TRBV11-3	TRBJ1-4	CASSSTGIFEKLFF	TGTGCCAGCAGCTCTACAGGGATTTTTGAAAAACTGTTTTTT
medium-sized	17	-	TRBV1	TRBJ2-4	CASSQEGGGLAGFYPYF	TGCGCCAGCAGCCAAGAAGGGGGGGGACTAGCGGGATTCTATCCGTACTTC
-	14	-	TRBV11-3	TRBJ1-1	CASTPRRGNWEAFF	TGTGCCAGCACCCCGAGACGAGGAAACTGGGAAGCTTTCTTT
-	13	-	TRBV9	TRBJ1-2	CASSVQGRTGYTF	TGTGCCAGCAGCGTACAGGGGAGGACTGGCTACACCTTC
-	15	-	TRBV6-8	TRBJ1-1	CAISRQVAMNTEAFF	TGTGCCATCAGCCGACAGGTAGCTATGAACACTGAAGCTTTCTTT
few	15	TRBD2	TRBV5-1	TRBJ2-2	CASSRTSGSPGELFF	TGCGCCAGCAGCCGGACTAGCGGGAGCCCCGGGGAGCTGTTTTTT